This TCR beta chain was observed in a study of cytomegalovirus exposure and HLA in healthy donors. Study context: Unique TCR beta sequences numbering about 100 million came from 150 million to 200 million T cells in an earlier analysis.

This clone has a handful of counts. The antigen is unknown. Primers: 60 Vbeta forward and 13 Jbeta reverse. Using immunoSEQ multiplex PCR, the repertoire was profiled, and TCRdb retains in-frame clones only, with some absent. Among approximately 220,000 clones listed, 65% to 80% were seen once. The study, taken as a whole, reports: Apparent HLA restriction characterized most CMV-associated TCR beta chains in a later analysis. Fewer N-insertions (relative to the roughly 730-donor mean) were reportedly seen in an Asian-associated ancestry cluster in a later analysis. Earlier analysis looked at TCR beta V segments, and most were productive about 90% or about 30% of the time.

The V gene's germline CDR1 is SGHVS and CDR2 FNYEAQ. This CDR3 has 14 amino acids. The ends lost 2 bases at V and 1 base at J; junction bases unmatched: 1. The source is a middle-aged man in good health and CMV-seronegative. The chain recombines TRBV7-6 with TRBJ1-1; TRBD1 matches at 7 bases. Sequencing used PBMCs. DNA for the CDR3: TGTGCCAGCAGCTTACAGGGGGGGAACACTGAAGCTTTCTTT. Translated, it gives CASSLQGGNTEAFF.